This T cell receptor beta chain was identified in a study of response to subunit inactivated influenza vaccine (dated by TCRdb to the late 2010s). Study-level background: Deep quantitative profiling of the T cell receptor repertoire was used in the study to follow responses to a trivalent subunit inactivated influenza vaccine. Study-wide conclusions, independent of this receptor: The authors suggested that each seasonal influenza vaccination may recruit only a limited number of new T cells.

Library generation was performed with RT-PCR. Sequencing took place on an Illumina HiSeq 2500. TCRdb reanalyzed the raw reads on its own, using fastp at Q25 for trimming and MiXCR for clone calling, and kept in-frame beta chains. Rows matching on CDR3 protein sequence are summarized as one entry with the most common DNA and genes. Recorded for this sample are hundreds of thousands of distinct CDR3 sequences; 25% of them occurred a single time. About 1.9% of the sample rests with the top ten. Trimming accounts for 6 bases at V and 0 bases at J, while the number of junction bases matched to no gene is 5. There are 15 amino acids in the CDR3, from cysteine to phenylalanine inclusive. This entry keeps only the CDR3 DNA: 45 bases, framed from base 1. In the germline V gene, CDR1 corresponds to MNHNS and CDR2 to SASEGT. Concerning this clonotype: Its antigen is not yet known. No qualities accompany the bases; no much larger clone lies one base away.

The sequences come from CD4+ T cells sorted from PBMCs, collected around 5 days after vaccination. The chain is assembled from TRBV6-1 and TRBJ1-3, with 7 bases matching TRBD1. This clonotype originated in a man aged 50 to 59 who received an inactivated influenza vaccine. Donor details come from another sample of the same person, matched by shared clones. The sequenced DNA is TGTGCCAGCAGCTTTGACAGGGACTCTGGAAACACCATATATTTT. Its translation reads: CASSFDRDSGNTIYF.